This T cell receptor (beta chain) was identified during a study of cytomegalovirus exposure and HLA in healthy donors (dated 2017 in TCRdb). Background for the entire study: The 550 to 750 repertoires of the first cohort and the 95 to 150 validation repertoires were produced on the same platform, according to a later analysis. The study aimed to test whether cataloging public T cell receptors could reveal signatures of past pathogen exposure. In addition to the first cohort of 666 subjects, a separate validation cohort of about 120 different subjects was used. High-throughput TCR immunosequencing, statistical association of individual TCRs with disease status, and machine learning were combined to predict cytomegalovirus infection status.

Overall study outcomes, separate from this receptor: The validation cohort had no HLA typing available for a later analysis, so co-occurrence within that cohort was assessed over all 120 or so repertoires. In both the original and validation cohorts, the classifier was reported to diagnose cytomegalovirus status with high specificity and sensitivity. A later analysis found that TCRs clustered in the first cohort also tended to co-occur in the roughly 120 validation repertoires, with 94% of cluster scores above 0. In the study, 150 to 200 TCR beta chains were listed as associated with cytomegalovirus. While some public TCRs were present in many individuals, most TCR sequences turned up only very rarely across donors. A few of the identified cytomegalovirus-associated TCR beta chains were confirmed in vitro to be specific for cytomegalovirus antigens. The authors suggested that the approach could potentially be generalized to other disease states and immunological phenotypes.

This clone was counted a single time. The clone's antigen remains unknown. One base away there is no much larger clone; base qualities are not given. Separate from the roughly 650-subject first cohort, the validation cohort of 90 to 150 subjects was the group to which the donors belonged. Libraries were prepared through the immunoSEQ multiplex PCR assay. Under the source paper's analysis protocol: A statistical classification framework was developed to diagnose cytomegalovirus status using the catalog of TCR beta chain sequences. The clones in this table, taken by TCRdb from immuneACCESS, are in-frame only. Not every clone is retained; where verified, under half of the shortfall comes from an unresolved V gene, and the cause of the rest is unknown. The DNA gave D and trimming, while V, J and clone size come from that table. For this sample there are about 240,000 clones; around 87% appear just once. The ten largest clones represent 1% to 1.5% of the sample.

The specimen was PBMCs. This TCR was recovered from a woman in her twenties or thirties in good health and CMV-seropositive.

The CDR3 here reads CASRPSGTRVPHEQYF. Here is the DNA: TGTGCCAGCAGACCGTCCGGGACTAGGGTACCTCACGAGCAGTACTTC. The chain is assembled from TRBV27 and TRBJ2-7; a stretch of 8 junction bases matches TRBD2. There are 16 amino acids in the CDR3, from cysteine to phenylalanine inclusive. Left in the record is the CDR3 DNA by itself, 48 bases read in frame from the first base. The V end gives up 6 bases and the J end 5 bases, leaving 15 bases in the junction not matched to a gene. From the germline V gene (reference sequence), CDR1 is MNHEY and CDR2 is SMNVEV.